This T cell receptor (beta chain) was obtained from a study of memory CD4+ T cells and cytomegalovirus serostatus. Whole-study context: Healthy Belgian adult donors included about 10 CMV-positive and 24 CMV-negative people.

This CDR3 has 15 amino acids. The sort gate was single viable CD3+CD4+CD8-CD45RO+ cells for memory CD4+ T cells. In the study's own analysis: After removing out-of-frame reads, approximately 2.2 million distinct TCRbeta sequences remained. The repertoire was sequenced with immunoSEQ multiplex PCR; TCRdb's copy has only in-frame clones and lacks some. V, J and clone size derive from that table, while D and trimming were established from the DNA sequence. The sample shows about 92,000 clones, about four fifths of them seen only once. The table lists this clone with a few counts. The V gene is TRBV12-1, the J gene TRBJ1-5; TRBD1, the table's D call, was not compared with the DNA. TRBV12-1 is a pseudogene segment. Sequencing input: memory CD4+ T cells from blood. This TCR was recovered from an adult in good health and CMV-seropositive. The CDR3 here is CASSCTGQGSQPQHF. CDR3 sequence (DNA): TGTGCCAGCAGCTGCACGGGACAGGGCAGTCAGCCCCAGCATTTT.